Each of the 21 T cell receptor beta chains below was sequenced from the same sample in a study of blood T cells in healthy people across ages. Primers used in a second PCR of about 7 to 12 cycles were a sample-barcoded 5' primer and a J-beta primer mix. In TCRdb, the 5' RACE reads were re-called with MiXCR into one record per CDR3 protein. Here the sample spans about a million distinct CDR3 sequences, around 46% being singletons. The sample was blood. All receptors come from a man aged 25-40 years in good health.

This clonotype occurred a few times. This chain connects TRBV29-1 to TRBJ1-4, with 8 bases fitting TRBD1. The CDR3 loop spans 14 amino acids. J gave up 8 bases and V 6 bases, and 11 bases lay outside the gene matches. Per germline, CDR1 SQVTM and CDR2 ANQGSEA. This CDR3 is CSVFSGTGGEKLFF. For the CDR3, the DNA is TGCAGCGTATTTTCCGGGACAGGAGGAGAAAAACTGTTTTTT.

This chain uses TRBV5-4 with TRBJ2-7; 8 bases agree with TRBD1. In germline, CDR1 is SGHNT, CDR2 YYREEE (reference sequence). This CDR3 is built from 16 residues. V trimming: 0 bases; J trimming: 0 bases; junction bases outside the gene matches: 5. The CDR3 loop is CASSLGDRMISYEQYF. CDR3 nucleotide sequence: TGTGCCAGCAGCTTGGGGGACAGGATGATCTCCTACGAGCAGTACTTC.

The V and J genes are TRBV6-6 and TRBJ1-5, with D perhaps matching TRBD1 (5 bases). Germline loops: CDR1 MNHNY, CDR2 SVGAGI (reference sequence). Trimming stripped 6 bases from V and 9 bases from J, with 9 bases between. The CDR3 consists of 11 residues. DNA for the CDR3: TGTGCCAGCAGCGGTGGGGGGCCCCAGCATTTT. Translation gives CASSGGGPQHF.

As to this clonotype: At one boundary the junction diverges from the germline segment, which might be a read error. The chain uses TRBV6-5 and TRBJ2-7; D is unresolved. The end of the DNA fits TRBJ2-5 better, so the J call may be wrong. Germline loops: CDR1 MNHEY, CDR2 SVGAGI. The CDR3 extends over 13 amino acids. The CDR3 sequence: CASSDSWSETQYF. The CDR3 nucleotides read TGTGCCAGCAGTGACTCGTGGAGCGAGACCCAGTACTTC.

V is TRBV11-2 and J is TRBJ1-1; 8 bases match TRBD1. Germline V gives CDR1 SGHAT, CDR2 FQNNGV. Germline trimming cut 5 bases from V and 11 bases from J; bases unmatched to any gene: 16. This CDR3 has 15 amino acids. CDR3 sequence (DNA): TGTGCCAGCAGCCCGTCGCGAGGGCAGGGGGCGAGTGCTTTCTTT. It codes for CASSPSRGQGASAFF.

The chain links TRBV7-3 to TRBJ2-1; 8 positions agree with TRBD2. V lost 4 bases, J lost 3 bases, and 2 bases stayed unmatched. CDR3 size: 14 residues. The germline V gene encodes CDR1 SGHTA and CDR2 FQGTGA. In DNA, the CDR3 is TGTGCCAGCAGCTATAGCGGGGACTACAATGAGCAGTTCTTC. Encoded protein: CASSYSGDYNEQFF.

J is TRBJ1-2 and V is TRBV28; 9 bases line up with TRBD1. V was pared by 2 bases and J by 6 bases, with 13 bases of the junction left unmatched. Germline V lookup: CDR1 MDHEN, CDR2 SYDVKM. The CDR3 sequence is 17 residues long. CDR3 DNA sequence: TGTGCCAGCAGTTTACTCGGGACAGGGTGGAGTATTAATGGCTACACCTTC. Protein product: CASSLLGTGWSINGYTF.

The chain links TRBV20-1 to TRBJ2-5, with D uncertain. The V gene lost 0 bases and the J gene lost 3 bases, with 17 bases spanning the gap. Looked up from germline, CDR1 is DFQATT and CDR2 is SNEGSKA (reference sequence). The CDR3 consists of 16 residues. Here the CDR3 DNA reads TGCAGTGCTAGAGACTACGGTCAGCTACTAAAAGAGACCCAGTACTTC. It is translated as CSARDYGQLLKETQYF.

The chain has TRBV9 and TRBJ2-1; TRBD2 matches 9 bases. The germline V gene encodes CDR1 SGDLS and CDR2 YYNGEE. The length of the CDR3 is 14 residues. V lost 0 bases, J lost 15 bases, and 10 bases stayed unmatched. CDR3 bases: TGTGCCAGCAGCGTAGCTACGGCGGGGGGGCCTTTGTTCTTC. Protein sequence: CASSVATAGGPLFF. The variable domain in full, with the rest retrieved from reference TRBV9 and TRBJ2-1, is DSGVTQTPKHLITATGQRVTLRCSPRSGDLSVYWYQQSLDQGLQFLIQYYNGEERAKGNILERFSAQQFPDLHSELNLSSLELGDSALYFCASSVATAGGPLFFGPGTRLTVL.

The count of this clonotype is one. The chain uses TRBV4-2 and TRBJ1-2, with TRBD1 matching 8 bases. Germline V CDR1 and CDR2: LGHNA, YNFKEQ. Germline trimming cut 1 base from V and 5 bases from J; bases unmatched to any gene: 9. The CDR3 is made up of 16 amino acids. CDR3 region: CASSQGERTGLYGYTF. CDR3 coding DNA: TGTGCCAGCAGCCAAGGGGAAAGGACAGGGCTGTATGGCTACACCTTC.

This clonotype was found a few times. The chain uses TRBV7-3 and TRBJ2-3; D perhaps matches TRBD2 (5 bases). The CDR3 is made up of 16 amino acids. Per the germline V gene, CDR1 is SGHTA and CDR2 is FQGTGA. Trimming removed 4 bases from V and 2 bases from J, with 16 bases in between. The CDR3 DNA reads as TGTGCCAGCAGCTACTCCCTTGGCGGGCCCACAGATACGCAGTATTTT. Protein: CASSYSLGGPTDTQYF.

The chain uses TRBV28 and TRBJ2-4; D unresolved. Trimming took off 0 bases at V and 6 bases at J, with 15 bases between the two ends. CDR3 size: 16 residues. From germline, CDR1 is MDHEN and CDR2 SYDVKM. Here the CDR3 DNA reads TGTGCCAGCAGTTTATGGGGGTTTCGATCCTTAAACATTCAGTACTTC. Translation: CASSLWGFRSLNIQYF.

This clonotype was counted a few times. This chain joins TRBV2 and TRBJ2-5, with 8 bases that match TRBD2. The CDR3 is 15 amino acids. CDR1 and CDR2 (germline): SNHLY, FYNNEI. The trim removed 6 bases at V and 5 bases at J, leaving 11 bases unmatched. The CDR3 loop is CASSAIETSVETQYF. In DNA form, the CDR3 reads TGTGCCAGCAGCGCGATAGAGACTAGCGTCGAGACCCAGTACTTC.

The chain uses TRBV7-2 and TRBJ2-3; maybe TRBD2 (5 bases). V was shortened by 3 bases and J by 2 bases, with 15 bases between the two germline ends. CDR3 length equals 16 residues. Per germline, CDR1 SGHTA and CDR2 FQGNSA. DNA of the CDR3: TGTGCCAGCAGCTTCGCGCGGACTGCCCTCACAGATACGCAGTATTTT. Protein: CASSFARTALTDTQYF.

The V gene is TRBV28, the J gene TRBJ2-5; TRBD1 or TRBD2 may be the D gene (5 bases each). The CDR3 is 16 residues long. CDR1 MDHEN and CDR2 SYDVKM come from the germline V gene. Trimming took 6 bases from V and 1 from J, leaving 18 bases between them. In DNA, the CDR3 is TGTGCCAGCAGCGTAAGATGGGGGACCAGCCAAGAGACCCAGTACTTC. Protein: CASSVRWGTSQETQYF.

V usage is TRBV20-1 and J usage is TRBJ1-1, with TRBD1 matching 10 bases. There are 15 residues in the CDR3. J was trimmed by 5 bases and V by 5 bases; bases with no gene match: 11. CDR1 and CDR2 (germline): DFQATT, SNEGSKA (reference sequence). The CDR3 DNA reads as TGCAGTGCTGTTGGGACAGGGGTGGATGGGACTGAAGCTTTCTTT. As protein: CSAVGTGVDGTEAFF.

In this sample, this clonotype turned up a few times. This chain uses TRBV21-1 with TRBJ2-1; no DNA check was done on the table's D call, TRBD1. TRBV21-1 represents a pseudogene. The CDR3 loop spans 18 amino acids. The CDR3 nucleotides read TGTGCCAGCAGCGAGGCCGCCAGGGGCGAAGCGTATTACAATGAGCAGTTCTTC. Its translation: CASSEAARGEAYYNEQFF.

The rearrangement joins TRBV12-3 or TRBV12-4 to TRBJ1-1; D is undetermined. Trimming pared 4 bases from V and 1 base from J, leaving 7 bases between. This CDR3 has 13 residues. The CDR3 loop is CASSCGGNTEAFF. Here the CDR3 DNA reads TGTGCCAGCAGTTGCGGCGGGAACACTGAAGCTTTCTTT.

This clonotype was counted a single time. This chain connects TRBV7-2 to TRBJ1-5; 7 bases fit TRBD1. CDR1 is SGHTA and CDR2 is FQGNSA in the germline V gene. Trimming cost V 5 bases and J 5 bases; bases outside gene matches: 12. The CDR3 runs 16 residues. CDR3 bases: TGTGCCAGCAGCAAGCGGACAGGTCCCCTCCATCAGCCCCAGCATTTT. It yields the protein CASSKRTGPLHQPQHF.

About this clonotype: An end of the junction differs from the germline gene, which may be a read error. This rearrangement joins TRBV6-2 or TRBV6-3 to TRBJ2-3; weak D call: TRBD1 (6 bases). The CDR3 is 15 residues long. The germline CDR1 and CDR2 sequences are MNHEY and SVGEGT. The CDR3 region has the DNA TGTGTCAGCAGCCGGGCCGGGACAAGCACAGATACGCAGTATTTT. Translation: CVSSRAGTSTDTQYF.

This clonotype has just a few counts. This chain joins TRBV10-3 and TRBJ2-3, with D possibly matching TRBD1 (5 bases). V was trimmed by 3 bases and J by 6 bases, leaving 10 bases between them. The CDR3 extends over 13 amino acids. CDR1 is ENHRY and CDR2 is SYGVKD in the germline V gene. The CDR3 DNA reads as TGTGCCATCAGTGAACAGGCGGAGGATACGCAGTATTTT. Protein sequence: CAISEQAEDTQYF.